Listed below are T cell receptor beta chains from one sample, sequenced in a study of T cells expressing NK-cell markers. Reanalyzing the 5' RACE reads, TCRdb keeps one entry per CDR3 protein, without DNA. The listing contains a few hundred thousand distinct CDR3 sequences. The sequenced material came from blood T cells: a sorted CD56 or NKG2C T cell subset, CD4+ or CD8+ T cells, or bulk PBMC T cells (not recorded which). These receptors all come from a man aged 18 to 30 in good health. CDR3s include the opening cysteine and the closing phenylalanine or tryptophan.

TRBJ2-7 | TRBV29-1 | CSVEESGREAYEQYF
TRBJ2-1 | TRBV7-6 | CASSLGQLYNEQFF
TRBJ1-5 | TRBV7-8 | CATTLDRNQPQHF
TRBJ2-1 | TRBV5-1 | CASRMAGDYNEQFF
TRBJ2-6 | TRBV5-1 | CASSLMDSFSGANVLTF
TRBJ1-5 | TRBV12-3/TRBV12-4 | CASSLGGAVGQPQHF
TRBJ1-2 | TRBV6-5 | CASSHPDSYGYTF
TRBJ2-2 | TRBV10-3 | CAISGTSGRSTGELFF
TRBJ2-1 | TRBV24-1 | CATSDLGQGEGNEQFF
TRBJ1-3 | TRBV3-1 | CASSQDWRAGNTIYF
TRBJ2-3 | TRBV25-1 | CASSLNKAGPSTDTQYF
TRBJ1-4 | TRBV25-1 | CASSAEVKLFF
TRBJ2-1 | TRBV29-1 | CSVEDALAGVKNEQFF
TRBJ2-3 | TRBV10-3 | CAISDSPTLQYF
TRBJ1-2 | TRBV6-1 | CASSVTNRDSYGYTF